The source of this TCR beta chain is a study of blood T cell repertoires in COVID-19 (TCRdb year 2020). For the wider study: Samples covering the acute and convalescent phases of COVID-19 were provided by collaborators in the United States, Italy and Spain. The prospective study material was composed of cDNA or gDNA derived from T cells, B-cell-depleted T cells, or PBMCs. Subjects who had been exposed to COVID-19, were actively infected with it, or had recovered from it provided the deeply sampled blood TCRbeta repertoires that made up the dataset. The repertoires were released in a freely available public database intended as a resource for research on the immune response to SARS-CoV-2. The samples were drawn from the first 160 participants of the ongoing ImmuneRACE study and from 1,254 subjects provided by 6 global collaborators. The sample metadata nearly always contained a de-identified subject ID, COVID-19 status, age in years and sex. HLA class I and class II types, where available, came from metadata supplied by the sample provider rather than from assay-based typing.

The immunoSEQ Assay, a bias-controlled multiplex PCR, was used to amplify TCRbeta CDR3 regions from genomic DNA. On the study's bioinformatics: The number of nucleated cells in each sample was estimated from the amplification of reference gene primers within the assay. To quantify the absolute abundance of each unique TCRbeta CDR3 rearrangement, sequence reads were collapsed and filtered. Productive Simpson clonality was computed per sample as the square root of Simpson's diversity index over productive rearrangements. This is the immuneACCESS table as TCRdb keeps it, with only in-frame sequences that have V and J called. A part of the clones is gone; compared with another copy, unresolved V genes explain less than half, and the rest is unexplained. D and trimming were read from the DNA, whereas the V and J calls and clone size are those reported in that table. This sample lists hundreds of thousands of clones; over 80% were detected once. The top ten clonotypes cover 0.85% to 0.95% of the sample.

Participants in the prospective study were enrolled through a virtual design, were aged roughly 18 to 90 years, and lived in under 25 United States geographic areas. To assign participants to cohorts, the prospective study relied on clinical history that participants themselves reported in a screening survey and a study questionnaire. Exposed participants were defined as having been in contact with someone with a PCR-confirmed or clinician-diagnosed COVID-19 case within 2 weeks of study entry. In the prospective study, whole blood, serum and a nasopharyngeal or oropharyngeal swab were collected from each participant by mobile phlebotomists. Additional blood draws and questionnaires over an approximately 2-month period could optionally be provided by prospective study participants. Prospective study blood samples were shipped either frozen or at room temperature before DNA extraction. Study-wide conclusions, independent of this receptor: The quantity of clinical and demographic metadata differed by source and by participant and was supplied without curation.

V lost 6 bases and J lost 8 bases, and the count of bases not matched to a germline gene is 3. From the cysteine through the phenylalanine, the CDR3 covers 13 amino acids. Only the CDR3 DNA is retained, 39 bases long and in frame from the first base. CDR1 and CDR2 are read off the germline V gene (reference sequence) as LNHDA and SQIVND. Concerning this clone itself: The target of this receptor is not known. There are no base qualities to consult, and no much larger clone falls within one base.

Sequencing was performed on PBMCs or T cells enriched from blood (not recorded which). This TCR derives from a middle-aged man who had been exposed to COVID-19. Recombination connected TRBV19 to TRBJ2-1, and 11 bases in between align with TRBD1. The sequence in DNA is TGTGCCAGTAGATTGGGACAGGGGGATGAGCAGTTCTTC. It is translated as CASRLGQGDEQFF.